This is a list of T cell receptor beta chains from one sample in a study of cytotoxic CD8 clonotypes in ibrutinib-treated CLL. The repertoire was sequenced with immunoSEQ multiplex PCR; TCRdb's copy has only in-frame clones and lacks some. The sample has roughly 51,000 clones, roughly 50% seen once. The sequencing used PBMCs, collected after 12 months of ibrutinib treatment. Receptors originate from a human donor with chronic lymphocytic leukemia. CDR3s include the opening cysteine and the closing phenylalanine or tryptophan. D genes are given only for firm matches. Size is stated for part of the rows, as once, few or many counts, or as a class when the clone is expanded.

CDR3aa	CDR3nt	v_gene	abundance	j_gene	d_gene
CASSDPFRVRNTEAFF	TGTGCCAGCAGTGATCCCTTCAGGGTTCGGAACACTGAAGCTTTCTTT	TRBV6-1	few	TRBJ1-1	NA
CSVGRDSNTGELFF	TGCAGCGTTGGTCGGGACAGTAACACCGGGGAGCTGTTTTTT	TRBV29-1	few	TRBJ2-2	TRBD1
CASSPDWGSNTEAFF	TGTGCCAGCAGCCCAGACTGGGGGTCGAACACTGAAGCTTTCTTT	TRBV7-2	NA	TRBJ1-1	NA
CASILQGEGNQPQHF	TGTGCCAGCATCTTACAGGGTGAGGGCAATCAGCCCCAGCATTTT	TRBV6-1	few	TRBJ1-5	NA
CASSTQRDQPQHF	TGTGCCAGTAGTACCCAGAGGGATCAGCCCCAGCATTTT	TRBV19	few	TRBJ1-5	NA
CASVLGGGRAYEQYF	TGTGCCAGCGTCCTAGGGGGCGGGAGGGCCTACGAGCAGTACTTC	TRBV28	once	TRBJ2-7	TRBD2
CSVRDRDYEQYF	TGCAGCGTCCGGGACAGGGACTACGAGCAGTACTTC	TRBV29-1	NA	TRBJ2-7	TRBD1
CASSQRTSANTGELFF	TGTGCCAGCAGCCAGAGGACTAGCGCGAACACCGGGGAGCTGTTTTTT	TRBV4-2	NA	TRBJ2-2	TRBD2
CASSGQGGNEQFF	TGTGCCAGCAGTGGACAGGGAGGCAATGAGCAGTTCTTC	TRBV2	once	TRBJ2-1	NA
CASSGDAYNEQFF	TGTGCCAGCAGCGGGGATGCTTACAATGAGCAGTTCTTC	TRBV5-4	few	TRBJ2-1	NA
CASSQDIGQGSGELFF	TGTGCCAGCAGCCAAGATATCGGACAGGGGAGCGGGGAGCTGTTTTTT	TRBV14	NA	TRBJ2-2	TRBD1
CASSPDYLSTDTQYF	TGTGCCAGCTCACCTGACTATCTGAGCACAGATACGCAGTATTTT	TRBV18	few	TRBJ2-3	NA
CASSYSMRADTQYF	TGTGCCAGCAGTTACTCGATGAGGGCAGATACGCAGTATTTT	TRBV6-6	NA	TRBJ2-3	NA
CASSPPPGQGCTGELFF	TGTGCCAGCAGTCCCCCCCCCGGACAGGGGTGCACCGGGGAGCTGTTTTTT	TRBV27	NA	TRBJ2-2	TRBD1
CASSQGVATNEKLFF	TGTGCCAGCTCACAAGGGGTAGCAACTAATGAAAAACTGTTTTTT	TRBV18	once	TRBJ1-4	NA
CASSKQGGYIYEQFF	TGTGCCAGTAGTAAACAGGGTGGATATATCTATGAGCAGTTCTTC	TRBV19	NA	TRBJ2-1	NA
CASSSSGTGLAGYTF	TGTGCCAGCAGCTCCTCAGGGACAGGTTTGGCTGGCTACACCTTC	TRBV7-9	NA	TRBJ1-2	TRBD1
CASSSRVDLNYGYTF	TGTGCCAGCAGCTCCCGGGTGGACCTTAACTATGGCTACACCTTC	TRBV7-6	NA	TRBJ1-2	NA
CASSLGTSGSWAETQYF	TGTGCCAGCAGCTTGGGGACTAGCGGGAGTTGGGCGGAGACCCAGTACTTC	TRBV7-2	NA	TRBJ2-5	TRBD2
CASSRQGTGELFF	TGCGCCAGCAGTAGACAGGGTACCGGGGAGCTGTTTTTT	TRBV10-1	once	TRBJ2-2	TRBD1
CASSQDWTDSTGELFF	TGTGCCAGCAGCCAAGACTGGACGGACTCCACCGGGGAGCTGTTTTTT	TRBV14	NA	TRBJ2-2	NA
CASSGQAGTGELFF	TGTGCCAGCAGTGGTCAAGCGGGCACCGGGGAGCTGTTTTTT	TRBV6-1	NA	TRBJ2-2	NA
CASKDSSKAQYF	TGTGCCAGCAAGGACAGCTCTAAGGCGCAGTATTTT	TRBV2	many	TRBJ2-3	NA
CASSPFGGLDTTNEKLFF	TGTGCCAGCAGCCCCTTCGGGGGCCTTGACACAACCAATGAAAAACTGTTTTTT	TRBV7-9	NA	TRBJ1-4	NA
CASSSYRREGTEAFF	TGTGCCAGCAGCTCCTACCGGAGAGAGGGGACTGAAGCTTTCTTT	TRBV5-4	NA	TRBJ1-1	NA
CATSRDKHTGELFF	TGTGCCACTAGCCGGGACAAACACACCGGGGAGCTGTTTTTT	TRBV10-3	NA	TRBJ2-2	NA
CASSLTSAGQQETQYF	TGTGCCAGCAGCTTAACCTCCGCTGGACAGCAAGAGACCCAGTACTTC	TRBV5-4	NA	TRBJ2-5	NA
CASTTLGSPLHF	TGTGCCAGCACCACTTTAGGTTCACCCCTCCACTTT	TRBV7-2	NA	TRBJ1-6	NA
CAWTKGGAGGYTF	TGTGCCTGGACAAAAGGGGGCGCAGGGGGCTACACCTTC	TRBV30	NA	TRBJ1-2	TRBD1
CASSPQGAMSPLHF	TGTGCCAGCAGTCCGCAGGGGGCTATGTCACCCCTCCACTTT	TRBV27	few	TRBJ1-6	TRBD1
CAWRGLAGRIGEQFF	TGTGCCTGGCGGGGACTAGCGGGAAGAATAGGCGAGCAGTTCTTC	TRBV30	NA	TRBJ2-1	TRBD2
CASSSGEQYF	TGTGCCAGCAGTTCGGGGGAGCAGTACTTC	TRBV6-6	NA	TRBJ2-7	NA
CASSFRAGFASGNTIYF	TGTGCCAGCAGCTTCAGGGCAGGGTTCGCCTCTGGAAACACCATATATTTT	TRBV5-8	once	TRBJ1-3	NA
CASSKEYWEQYF	TGTGCCAGCAGTAAGGAGTACTGGGAGCAGTACTTC	TRBV6-1	NA	TRBJ2-7	NA
CASSLVVSNEQFF	TGCGCCAGCAGCCTGGTGGTCTCGAATGAGCAGTTCTTC	TRBV5-1	once	TRBJ2-1	NA
CSANRGHEQYF	TGCAGCGCGAACAGGGGGCACGAGCAGTACTTC	TRBV29-1	NA	TRBJ2-7	TRBD1
CASSSNTGRDEQYF	TGTGCCAGCAGCTCAAACACGGGAAGGGACGAGCAGTACTTC	TRBV11-2	many	TRBJ2-7	NA
CASVPAQGGELFF	TGTGCCAGTGTCCCAGCCCAGGGCGGGGAGCTGTTTTTT	TRBV6-6	NA	TRBJ2-2	NA
CASSHRAAETQYF	TGTGCCAGTAGTCACAGGGCTGCCGAGACCCAGTACTTC	TRBV19	NA	TRBJ2-5	NA
CASSFHGSGHEQYF	TGTGCCAGCAGTTTTCACGGGAGTGGGCACGAGCAGTACTTC	TRBV28	NA	TRBJ2-7	NA
CASSGTGGVEQFF	TGTGCCAGCAGCGGGACAGGGGGCGTTGAGCAGTTCTTC	TRBV6-6	NA	TRBJ2-1	TRBD1